At least ten counts were recorded for the clone carrying this T cell receptor beta chain. Its antigen is unidentified. This specimen comes from a study of early T cells in non-severe SARS-CoV-2 infection. Study background: Unpaired chains resulted from sequencing bulk RNA of unsorted whole blood. General observations from the study: VDJdb matches were skewed toward anti-spike CD8 T cell responses.

Trimming cost V 4 bases and J 3 bases, with 4 bases left between them. The length of the CDR3 is 13 residues. Unique molecular identifiers were attached to individual cDNA molecules. TCRdb passed the 5' RACE reads through MiXCR, listing each CDR3 protein once. The repertoire includes tens of thousands of distinct CDR3 sequences, about 15% of them detected once, and approximately 3.8% sits in the top ten. The sequence was obtained from an adult who was a healthcare worker with PCR-confirmed SARS-CoV-2 infection or an uninfected control (not recorded which). V gene TRBV12-3 or TRBV12-4 combines with J gene TRBJ2-6; D unresolved. The sample consisted of whole blood, taken at baseline. This chain's CDR3 is CASSSYGANVLTF. The CDR3 DNA is TGTGCCAGCAGTTCCTATGGGGCCAACGTCCTGACTTTC.